A single sample gave rise to the 24 T cell receptor beta chains below, sequenced in a study of blood T cell repertoires in COVID-19. Clones were sequenced by immunoSEQ multiplex PCR, and TCRdb holds only the in-frame ones, with some missing. The data contain under 50,000 clones, 75% to 90% of them singletons. The sample comprised peripheral blood. Every receptor here comes from a man between 65 and 80 years old with acute or convalescent COVID-19.

This chain uses TRBV27 with TRBJ2-3; D is possibly TRBD1 (6 bases). Per germline, CDR1 MNHEY and CDR2 SMNVEV (reference sequence). The CDR3 totals 13 residues. V lost 5 bases and J 5 bases, leaving 11 bases between the germline ends. The CDR3 nucleotides are TGTGCCAGCAGTACAGGGTATCGAGATACGCAGTATTTT. Protein: CASSTGYRDTQYF.

This clone was detected a few times. The chain carries TRBV15 and TRBJ2-5; D unclear. Trimming took 1 base from V and 7 from J, leaving 16 bases between them. This CDR3 has 15 amino acids. Germline V CDR1 and CDR2: LNHNV, YYDKDF (reference sequence). In DNA form, the CDR3 reads TGTGCCACCAGCAGAGTCCCGGCAAGCGTAGGGACCCAGTACTTC. Translation gives CATSRVPASVGTQYF.

The chain employs TRBV4-3 and TRBJ1-1; D not certain. V was shortened by 1 base and J by 8 bases, with 14 bases between the two germline ends. This CDR3 comprises 14 residues. CDR1 LGHNA and CDR2 YSLEER come from the germline V gene. The CDR3 DNA sequence: TGCGCCAGCAGCCAAGTGATGTCAGGAAGGGAAGCTTTCTTT. It is translated as CASSQVMSGREAFF.

V usage is TRBV7-6 and J usage is TRBJ2-2, with no clear D. Per germline, CDR1 SGHVS and CDR2 FNYEAQ. Trimming shortened V by 2 bases and J by 2 bases, and 3 bases separated the two germline ends. This CDR3 region has 13 residues. The CDR3: CASSLINTGELFF. The CDR3 nucleotides are TGTGCCAGCAGCTTAATAAACACCGGGGAGCTGTTTTTT. Based on the CDR3 plus reference TRBV7-6 and TRBJ2-2, the full variable domain is GAGVSQSPRYKVTKRGQDVALRCDPISGHVSLYWYRQALGQGPEFLTYFNYEAQQDKSGLPNDRFSAERPEGSISTLTIQRTEQRDSAMYRCASSLINTGELFFGEGSRLTVL.

V usage is TRBV30 and J usage is TRBJ1-1, with 7 bases aligning to TRBD1. This CDR3 has 13 amino acids. In germline, CDR1 is GTSNPN, CDR2 SVGIG (reference sequence). With V trimmed by 3 bases and J by 2 bases, 3 bases remained unmatched. Written as DNA, the CDR3 is TGTGCCTGGAGCCGGGACAGCAACACTGAAGCTTTCTTT. It is translated as CAWSRDSNTEAFF.

This clone was counted a few times. The chain couples TRBV28 to TRBJ2-2, with TRBD2 matching over 12 bases. Trimming removed 2 bases from V and 6 bases from J; junction bases left unmatched: 1. The germline V gene has CDR1 MDHEN and CDR2 SYDVKM. The CDR3 has 15 amino acids. The CDR3 here is CASSLASGRAGELFF. CDR3 DNA sequence: TGTGCCAGCAGTTTAGCTAGCGGGAGGGCCGGGGAGCTGTTTTTT.

The rearrangement joins TRBV29-1 to TRBJ2-7, with D uncertain. Trimming took 4 bases from V and 3 from J, leaving 13 bases between them. This CDR3 has 13 amino acids. Germline CDR1 SQVTM, CDR2 ANQGSEA. The CDR3 protein is CSVADFTNYEQYF. The DNA of the CDR3 is TGCAGCGTTGCTGACTTCACCAACTACGAGCAGTACTTC.

This clone came up once. The chain joins TRBV5-1 to TRBJ2-2; 7 nucleotides match TRBD2. Trimming cost V 6 bases and J 8 bases; bases outside gene matches: 13. The CDR3 is made up of 15 amino acids. In germline, CDR1 is SGHRS, CDR2 YFSETQ. As DNA, the CDR3 is TGCGCCAGCATATCGGCAGTAGCGGGCGGAGGGGAGCTGTTTTTT. Translating it yields CASISAVAGGGELFF.

This clone showed up just once. V and J are TRBV14 and TRBJ2-3, with 12 positions matching TRBD2. The V gene end was trimmed by 2 bases and the J gene end by 3 bases; junction bases not matched to a gene: 6. The CDR3 length is 17 residues. Germline loops: CDR1 SGHDN, CDR2 FVKESK. The CDR3 protein is CASSQSPTSGRTDTQYF. The CDR3 DNA sequence: TGTGCCAGCAGCCAATCCCCGACTAGCGGGAGAACAGATACGCAGTATTTT.

V usage is TRBV27 and J usage is TRBJ1-4; D uncertain. The V end lost 5 bases, the J end lost 7 bases, and 17 bases lay between the germline ends. The CDR3 length is 15 residues. Germline V gene lookup returns CDR1 MNHEY and CDR2 SMNVEV (reference sequence). CDR3 coding DNA: TGTGCCAGCAGTCTAATGAAGCATTCGCGTGAAAAACTGTTTTTT. Residues: CASSLMKHSREKLFF.

This clone was recorded only once. The chain has TRBV30 and TRBJ1-4; D is unclear. This CDR3 comprises 12 residues. Looked up from germline, CDR1 is GTSNPN and CDR2 is SVGIG (reference sequence). V was cut by 1 base and J by 6 bases, with 6 bases left in between. In DNA form, the CDR3 reads TGTGCCTGGAGTGCCCCCGATGAAAAACTGTTTTTT. Translated, it gives CAWSAPDEKLFF.

This rearrangement joins TRBV28 to TRBJ2-3; possible D gene TRBD2, 6 bases. V lost 6 bases and J 6 bases, leaving 10 bases between the germline ends. CDR3 size: 12 residues. CDR1 MDHEN and CDR2 SYDVKM come from the germline V gene. The CDR3: CASRGTGDTQYF. The CDR3 DNA reads as TGTGCCAGCAGGGGGACTGGCGATACGCAGTATTTT.

The chain combines TRBV20-1 with TRBJ1-4; TRBD1 is a possible D gene (5 bases). The germline CDR1 and CDR2 sequences are DFQATT and SNEGSKA (reference sequence). Trimming took off 5 bases at V and 7 bases at J, with 8 bases between the two ends. This CDR3 region has 11 residues. Here the CDR3 DNA reads TGCAGTGCTGAGACAGTTGAAAAACTGTTTTTT. Translated, it gives CSAETVEKLFF.

This chain connects TRBV11-2 to TRBJ2-3, with D possibly being TRBD1 (6 bases). Per germline, CDR1 SGHAT and CDR2 FQNNGV. Trimming stripped 1 base from V and 5 bases from J, with 13 bases between. The CDR3 is made up of 15 amino acids. CDR3 in DNA: TGTGCCAGCAGCTTAGGGGCAGGGGTTGTAGATACGCAGTATTTT. Translating it yields CASSLGAGVVDTQYF.

The chain has TRBV2 and TRBJ2-7, with 8 bases lining up with TRBD1. V shed 6 bases, J shed 1 base, and the junction held 5 bases outside the gene matches. The V gene's germline CDR1 is SNHLY and CDR2 FYNNEI. The CDR3 covers 14 residues. The CDR3 coding sequence is TGTGCCAGCAGGGTTACAGGGGGATCCTACGAGCAGTACTTC. This codes for CASRVTGGSYEQYF.

This chain joins TRBV18 and TRBJ1-2, with TRBD1 identical over 7 bases. This CDR3 is built from 16 residues. J lost 7 bases, V lost 3 bases, and 14 bases had no gene match. CDR1 and CDR2 (germline): KGHSH, LQKENI. DNA for the CDR3: TGTGCCAGCTCACCGATAGCTCCCCGGGACAGTGCTGGCTACACCTTC. Its translation: CASSPIAPRDSAGYTF.

V gene TRBV7-2 combines with J gene TRBJ2-4; possible D gene TRBD2, 7 bases. CDR3 length: 15 residues. Trimming shortened V by 5 bases and J by 9 bases, and 20 bases separated the two germline ends. Germline CDR1 and CDR2: SGHTA and FQGNSA. The CDR3 DNA is TGTGCCAGCAGCCCCGTCGCGGGGGCGAGGGGCATTCAGTACTTC. It codes for CASSPVAGARGIQYF.

The V call is TRBV5-8, the J call TRBJ2-7; D possibly corresponds to TRBD1 (5 bases). The length of the CDR3 is 14 residues. Germline V gene lookup returns CDR1 SGHTS and CDR2 YDEGEE. Trimming took off 3 bases at V and 3 bases at J, with 13 bases between the two ends. The CDR3, as DNA: TGTGCCAGCAGCTACCGGTGGGGCAGCTACGAGCAGTACTTC. This translates into CASSYRWGSYEQYF. Full variable domain (outside the CDR3, taken from reference TRBV5-8 and TRBJ2-7): EAGVTQSPTHLIKTRGQQATLRCSPISGHTSVYWYQQALGLGLQFLLWYDEGEERNRGNFPPRFSGRQFPNYSSELNVNALELEDSALYLCASSYRWGSYEQYFGPGTRLTVT.

This clone was counted a single time. This rearrangement joins TRBV21-1 to TRBJ1-1; the table's D call, TRBD1, has no DNA check behind it. TRBV21-1 is assigned pseudogene status. This CDR3 spans 13 amino acids. The CDR3 region is CASKGHPSTEAFF. In nucleotides, the CDR3 is TGTGCCAGCAAGGGACACCCGAGTACTGAAGCTTTCTTT.

The CDR3 sequence is CSASFPEAFF. The CDR3 nucleotides read TGCAGTGCTAGCTTTCCTGAAGCTTTCTTT. The chain joins TRBV20-1 to TRBJ1-1; unclear D gene. From germline, CDR1 is DFQATT and CDR2 SNEGSKA (reference sequence). Trimming stripped 3 bases from V and 6 bases from J, with 5 bases between. The CDR3 extends over 10 amino acids.

The rearrangement joins TRBV30 to TRBJ1-1, with 8 bases that match TRBD1. The germline V gene has CDR1 GTSNPN and CDR2 SVGIG (reference sequence). The V segment lost 3 bases and the J segment 3 bases; nucleotides outside the gene matches: 3. The length of the CDR3 is 13 residues. The CDR3 nucleotides read TGTGCCTGGAGGGACAGGGTCGACACTGAAGCTTTCTTT. Protein: CAWRDRVDTEAFF.

This clone was counted a single time. The rearrangement joins TRBV7-9 to TRBJ1-6; D is unclear. The CDR3 runs to 14 residues. The germline V gene has CDR1 SEHNR and CDR2 FQNEAQ (reference sequence). Trimming removed 7 bases from V and 9 bases from J, with 16 bases in between. This chain's CDR3 is CASNQGGLASPLHF. The DNA of the CDR3 is TGTGCCAGCAATCAAGGAGGGTTGGCTTCACCCCTCCACTTT. Using reference TRBV7-9 and TRBJ1-6 for the parts outside the CDR3, the full variable domain is DTGVSQNPRHKITKRGQNVTFRCDPISEHNRLYWYRQTLGQGPEFLTYFQNEAQLEKSRLLSDRFSAERPKGSFSTLEIQRTEQGDSAMYLCASNQGGLASPLHFGNGTRLTVT.

This clone was observed a few times. V is TRBV12-3 or TRBV12-4 and J is TRBJ1-1, with D unresolved. This CDR3 has 13 amino acids. V was pared by 6 bases and J by 6 bases, with 14 bases between. The CDR3 DNA is TGTGCCAGCAGCTGGGGAGGGCTCGCTGAAGCTTTCTTT. Amino acid sequence: CASSWGGLAEAFF.

This chain connects TRBV28 to TRBJ2-7, with a weak D call TRBD1 (5 bases). The CDR3 length is 13 residues. Germline CDR1 and CDR2: MDHEN and SYDVKM. V lost 5 bases and J lost 5, with 13 bases in between. CDR3 in DNA: TGTGCCAGCAGTCTAGGGGTCTTGAACGAGCAGTACTTC. Residues: CASSLGVLNEQYF.